This T cell receptor beta chain was retrieved from a study of blood T cells in healthy people across ages. A sample-barcoded 5' primer and a J-beta primer mix were used in a second PCR of about 7 to 11 cycles. TCRdb called the 5' RACE reads again in MiXCR, with one record for every CDR3 protein. The profile shows some 1.5 million distinct CDR3 sequences, approximately 28% of them singletons. V was shortened by 5 bases and J by 0 bases, with 15 bases between the two germline ends. The length of the CDR3 is 16 residues. Germline CDR1 is MNHEY and CDR2 is SVGAGI. The receptor was derived from a woman in her 30s in good health. The chain couples TRBV6-5 to TRBJ2-3; weak D call: TRBD2 (6 bases). The sequenced sample was blood. In DNA form, the CDR3 reads TGTGCCAGCAGTCCTTCCGGGACTGCCAGCACAGATACGCAGTATTTT. It encodes CASSPSGTASTDTQYF.